Below are 5 T cell receptor beta chains sequenced from a single sample in a study of shared clonotypes between healthy human individuals (dated by TCRdb to about 2020). Receptors were amplified or captured by the immunoSEQ multiplex PCR assay. As stored in TCRdb, this immuneACCESS dataset retains in-frame rearrangements with V and J assigned. A fraction of the clones does not appear; measured against another copy, unresolved V genes explain less than half of the discrepancy, and the remainder lacks a known reason. This sample comprises some 2,400,000 clones, approximately 96% of them detected only once. The top ten constitute roughly 0.13% of the sample. Sequenced material: naive CD4+ T cells sorted from blood. The cell subset or site label on this specimen signifies: CD45RA+ positively selected. The receptors originated from a man between 18 and 29 years old in good health.

J is TRBJ2-2 and V is TRBV23-1; D may match TRBD1 or TRBD2 (6 bases each). Being an ORF, TRBV23-1 has a function that is uncertain. This CDR3 contains 13 residues. V lost 10 bases and J lost 5, with 14 bases in between. CDR3 coding DNA: TGCGCCAACCCAGGAGGGGGGACCGGGGAGCTGTTTTTT. Translation gives CANPGGGTGELFF.

This clone has a handful of counts. The chain couples TRBV4-1 to TRBJ1-2; TRBD1 agrees at 7 bases. Germline CDR1 reads MGHRA; CDR2 reads YSYEKL. CDR3 length: 14 amino acids. V shed 4 bases and J 7 bases; nucleotides not matched to a gene: 9. Written as DNA, the CDR3 is TGCGCCAGCAGCCGCCATACAGGGGATGGTGGCTACACCTTC. It is translated as CASSRHTGDGGYTF.

The chain combines TRBV18 with TRBJ1-3; D might be TRBD1 (5 bases). With 2 bases removed from V and 0 bases from J, the gap between germline ends came to 11 bases. CDR1 KGHSH and CDR2 LQKENI come from the germline V gene. The CDR3 loop spans 16 amino acids. This chain's CDR3 is CASSPAVTVSGNTIYF. In DNA form, the CDR3 reads TGTGCCAGCTCACCAGCAGTGACAGTCTCTGGAAACACCATATATTTT.

The chain joins TRBV5-1 to TRBJ2-3; 9 nucleotides match TRBD2. The length of the CDR3 is 15 residues. Germline V gene data show CDR1 as SGHRS and CDR2 as YFSETQ. The junction had 4 bases not matched to a gene; V was cut back by 2 bases and J by 3 bases. CDR3 in DNA: TGCGCCAGCAGCTTACAGCGGGGGGAGACAGATACGCAGTATTTT. Translating gives CASSLQRGETDTQYF.

The chain is built from TRBV16 and TRBJ2-7; D uncertain. The CDR3 runs 13 residues. The V gene's germline CDR1 is KGHSY and CDR2 FQNENV. Trimming left V 1 base short and J 2 bases short, with 6 bases between. CDR3 nucleotide sequence: TGTGCCAGCAGCCAATTTGCTCCCTACGAGCAGTACTTC. Protein product: CASSQFAPYEQYF.